A selection of T cell receptor beta chains follows, all from one sample in a study of Ad26.COV2.S vaccination and SARS-CoV-2 variants. Sequencing used immunoSEQ multiplex PCR; TCRdb keeps in-frame clones, though not all of them. The sample has over 350,000 clones; roughly nine tenths are singletons. This specimen consisted of peripheral blood, obtained in a trial of Ad26.COV2.S vaccine versus placebo. The receptors were sampled from a person between 18 and 60 years old who received the Ad26.COV2.S COVID-19 vaccine or a placebo. Both conserved end residues are part of each CDR3. Fields, in order: J gene, D gene, V gene, clone size, CDR3 DNA, CDR3 protein. D genes are given only for firm matches. Some rows mark clone size as missing; the rest say once, few, many or name a class of expanded clone.

TRBJ2-7	TRBD1	TRBV19	once	TGTGCCAGTAGTCTCGGGACAGGGTCGGGAGAGCAGTACTTC	CASSLGTGSGEQYF
TRBJ2-7	.	TRBV5-1	.	TGCGCCAGCAGCTTGCCCGGAGAAAACTACGAGCAGTACTTC	CASSLPGENYEQYF
TRBJ1-1	.	TRBV19	.	TGTGCCAGTAGTATCAGGGGCCTGGGCGAAGCTTTCTTT	CASSIRGLGEAFF
TRBJ1-2	.	TRBV14	.	TGTGCCAGCAGCCCCCGGGAGGACCGCTATGGCTACACCTTC	CASSPREDRYGYTF
TRBJ2-7	.	TRBV2	.	TGTGCCAGCAGTGAAGGACGTGGGGCCTACGAGCAGTACTTC	CASSEGRGAYEQYF
TRBJ2-7	.	TRBV11-2	.	TGTGCCAGCAGCTTCCACGGGACACCGACCTACTACGAGCAGTACTTC	CASSFHGTPTYYEQYF
TRBJ1-2	TRBD1	TRBV7-9	.	TGTGCCAGCAGCCCGGGACAGGGGGCCGGCTACACCTTC	CASSPGQGAGYTF
TRBJ2-3	.	TRBV10-2	.	TGCGCCAGCAGTGAGTCCCTTTACACAGATACGCAGTATTTT	CASSESLYTDTQYF
TRBJ2-7	TRBD2	TRBV5-6	.	TGTGCCAGCAGCTTGGTGACTAGCGGGGGGCTACAAGACAACGAGCAGTACTTC	CASSLVTSGGLQDNEQYF
TRBJ1-2	.	TRBV5-8	.	TGTGCCAGCAGCCTTGAGGTGATCCATGGCTACACCTTC	CASSLEVIHGYTF
TRBJ1-3	.	TRBV6-5	.	TGTGCCAGCAGTTACTCGCGTAATTCCGGAAACACCATATATTTT	CASSYSRNSGNTIYF
TRBJ1-6	TRBD1	TRBV4-1	.	TGCGCCAGCAGCCAACAAAAGGGACAGGGGAATTCACCCCTCCACTTT	CASSQQKGQGNSPLHF
TRBJ2-1	.	TRBV9	.	TGTGCCAGCAGCGTTGGGGCAGGCCTTTACAATGAGCAGTTCTTC	CASSVGAGLYNEQFF
TRBJ1-1	.	TRBV5-3	.	TGTGCCAGAAGCTTATCTCGGGTGGGACACATGAACACTGAAGCTTTCTTT	CARSLSRVGHMNTEAFF
TRBJ1-5	.	TRBV9	.	TGTGCCAGCAGCTCAGGGACGGGAAGCAATCAGCCCCAGCATTTT	CASSSGTGSNQPQHF
TRBJ1-6	.	TRBV7-8	.	TGTGCCAGCAGCCCCGTCCGGGTTTACTATAATTCACCCCTCCACTTT	CASSPVRVYYNSPLHF
TRBJ2-7	TRBD1	TRBV6-5	.	TGTGCCAGCAGTCGCGACAGGGCGTACGAGCAGTACTTC	CASSRDRAYEQYF
TRBJ1-1	.	TRBV18	.	TGTGCCAGCTCACCAGGGGGTTCTGACACTGAAGCTTTCTTT	CASSPGGSDTEAFF
TRBJ1-2	.	TRBV7-9	few	TGTGCCAGCGGCGGACGGATTGGCTATGGCTACACCTTC	CASGGRIGYGYTF
TRBJ2-1	TRBD1	TRBV4-1	.	TGCGCCAGCAGCCAAGGGGTCCAGGGGGTGAATGAGCAGTTCTTC	CASSQGVQGVNEQFF
TRBJ1-3	.	TRBV11-1	.	TGTGCCAGCAGCTTAACACGGCCTCCTGGAAACACCATATATTTT	CASSLTRPPGNTIYF
TRBJ2-7	TRBD1	TRBV6-2/TRBV6-3	.	TGTGCCAGCAGCCACGCTTCGCAGGGGGCTTCCTACGAGCAGTACTTC	CASSHASQGASYEQYF
TRBJ2-3	.	TRBV27	.	TGTGCCAGCAGTTTATCGATGAGCTGGGGGACAGATACGCAGTATTTT	CASSLSMSWGTDTQYF
TRBJ2-1	.	TRBV19	.	TGTGCCAGTAGAGCCGGGACCCCTGGGGGAAATGAGCAGTTCTTC	CASRAGTPGGNEQFF
TRBJ1-3	.	TRBV12-1	.	TGTGCCAGCAGCTTAATATCGTCCGTAAGAAACACCATATATTTT	CASSLISSVRNTIYF
TRBJ2-4	.	TRBV29-1	.	TGCAGCGTTGGAGGTGGGGGAGGGGGAAACATTCAGTACTTC	CSVGGGGGGNIQYF
TRBJ2-5	.	TRBV4-3	.	TGCGCCAGCAGCCAAGAAACTCAGGAGACCCAGTACTTC	CASSQETQETQYF
TRBJ1-1	TRBD1	TRBV6-5	.	TGTGCCAGCAGTTACTCGGGACAGGGGACTGAAGCTTTCTTT	CASSYSGQGTEAFF
TRBJ1-5	.	TRBV5-5	.	TGTGCCAGCAGCTTGGAGTATTATAGCAATCAGCCCCAGCATTTT	CASSLEYYSNQPQHF
TRBJ1-6	.	TRBV5-1	few	TGCGCCAGCAGCTTGAGTGGGCGTTCACCCCTCCACTTT	CASSLSGRSPLHF
TRBJ2-2	.	TRBV7-8	.	TGTGCCAGCAGCCTCGCTTCGGGGGTCGTCAGTGCCGGGGAGCTGTTTTTT	CASSLASGVVSAGELFF
TRBJ2-6	.	TRBV3-1/TRBV3-2	.	TGTGCCAGCAGCCCGGACAGCTCTGGGGCCAACGTCCTGACTTTC	CASSPDSSGANVLTF